These 13 T cell receptor beta chains share one sample of origin, sequenced in a study of OX40 agonist ivuxolimab in advanced cancers. The assay was immunoSEQ multiplex PCR, and TCRdb's table has in-frame clones only and misses some. The sample holds 70,000 to 90,000 clones, about 80% seen once. The sequencing used CD4+ or CD8+ T cells sorted from blood, collected in a trial of the OX40 agonist ivuxolimab. The receptors stem from an adult with an advanced solid tumor such as melanoma, head and neck, liver or kidney cancer.

This clone showed up just once. This chain joins TRBV13 and TRBJ2-7; 10 bases align to TRBD1. Losses at the gene ends were 5 bases for V and 5 bases for J; bases not matched to a gene: 9. This CDR3 region has 15 residues. Per the germline V gene, CDR1 is PRHDT and CDR2 is FYEKMQ (reference sequence). This CDR3 reads CASSQNDRGPHEQYF. The CDR3 bases are TGTGCCAGCAGCCAAAACGACAGGGGGCCTCACGAGCAGTACTTC.

This clone was counted at least ten times. The V gene is TRBV7-9, the J gene TRBJ1-1, with no clear D. Looked up from germline, CDR1 is SEHNR and CDR2 is FQNEAQ (reference sequence). V dropped 1 base and J dropped 4 bases, with 1 base sitting between them. The CDR3 has 11 amino acids. As DNA, the CDR3 is TGTGCCAGCAGCTTAGTCACTGAAGCTTTCTTT. Amino acid sequence: CASSLVTEAFF.

The chain has TRBV5-1 and TRBJ1-5, with D possibly TRBD1 on 5 matching bases. The CDR3 has 15 amino acids. V was clipped by 3 bases and J by 1 base, with 11 bases between them. The germline V gene has CDR1 SGHRS and CDR2 YFSETQ. CDR3 region: CASSSDGGSNQPQHF. As DNA, the CDR3 is TGCGCCAGCAGCTCCGACGGGGGGAGCAATCAGCCCCAGCATTTT.

The chain recombines TRBV7-2 with TRBJ1-2; D is ambiguous. V lost 0 bases, J lost 4 bases, and 12 bases lay in between. The germline CDR1 and CDR2 sequences are SGHTA and FQGNSA. The CDR3 covers 15 residues. CDR3 bases: TGTGCCAGCAGCTTAGCCCTTGCGGCAGGCTATGGCTACACCTTC. It translates to CASSLALAAGYGYTF.

The chain links TRBV19 to TRBJ1-5; 8 bases align to TRBD1. CDR1 and CDR2 (germline): LNHDA, SQIVND (reference sequence). The CDR3 loop spans 16 amino acids. The junction had 6 bases not matched to a gene; V was cut back by 5 bases and J by 0 bases. The CDR3 DNA sequence: TGTGCCAGTAGTTCCACGACAGGGGTTAGCAATCAGCCCCAGCATTTT. This sequence encodes CASSSTTGVSNQPQHF.

The V and J genes are TRBV7-2 and TRBJ1-1; a possible D gene is TRBD1 (5 bases). There are 15 residues in the CDR3. Germline V lookup: CDR1 SGHTA, CDR2 FQGNSA. The V and J ends lost 1 base and 1 base respectively, with 10 bases between them. Here the CDR3 DNA reads TGTGCCAGCAGCTTAGAGCGGACACCGAACACTGAAGCTTTCTTT. Amino acid sequence: CASSLERTPNTEAFF.

This chain connects TRBV2 to TRBJ2-3; 8 bases map to TRBD1. The CDR3 is 13 residues long. CDR1 and CDR2 from the germline V gene are SNHLY and FYNNEI. V lost 6 bases and J lost 8; bases outside the gene matches: 7. The CDR3 here is CASRTGAGGTQYF. The CDR3, as DNA: TGTGCCAGCAGGACAGGGGCTGGGGGTACGCAGTATTTT.

The chain uses TRBV10-3 and TRBJ2-3, with D perhaps being TRBD1 or TRBD2 (6 bases each). The CDR3 extends over 13 amino acids. CDR1 ENHRY and CDR2 SYGVKD come from the germline V gene. V shed 7 bases and J shed 4 bases, with 12 bases lying between them. CDR3 DNA: TGTGCCATCAAGGGGGGAGCCGCAGATACGCAGTATTTT. It encodes CAIKGGAADTQYF.

This chain uses TRBV5-1 with TRBJ2-3; possibly TRBD2 for D (6 bases). Per the germline V gene, CDR1 is SGHRS and CDR2 is YFSETQ. The CDR3 runs 14 residues. V gave up 2 bases and J gave up 4 bases, with 11 bases separating them. The CDR3 DNA sequence: TGCGCCAGCAGCTTTGTTGGGGACTCAGATACGCAGTATTTT. Protein: CASSFVGDSDTQYF.

The chain joins TRBV10-3 to TRBJ1-2, with unresolved D. V shed 2 bases and J shed 0 bases, with 10 bases lying between them. The CDR3 contains 15 residues. The germline V gene has CDR1 ENHRY and CDR2 SYGVKD. This CDR3 reads CAISEQRNTNYGYTF. The CDR3 DNA follows: TGTGCCATCAGTGAGCAACGGAACACTAACTATGGCTACACCTTC.

The chain couples TRBV4-1 to TRBJ2-1, with 15 bases that match TRBD2. After removal of 4 bases from V and 6 bases from J, the junction contained 4 bases not matched to a gene. The CDR3 length is 16 residues. Germline CDR1 reads MGHRA; CDR2 reads YSYEKL. CDR3 coding DNA: TGCGCCAGCAGCCTTCGGACTAGCGGGGGGGCCAATGAGCAGTTCTTC. Protein product: CASSLRTSGGANEQFF.

This chain links TRBV2 with TRBJ1-2; D might be TRBD1 (6 bases). Germline CDR1 reads SNHLY; CDR2 reads FYNNEI. With 8 bases removed from V and 4 bases from J, the gap between germline ends came to 11 bases. The CDR3 extends over 12 amino acids. The CDR3 protein is CASARDTYGYTF. The CDR3 DNA reads TGTGCCAGCGCCCGGGACACCTATGGCTACACCTTC. Full variable domain (missing parts from reference TRBV2 and TRBJ1-2): EPEVTQTPSHQVTQMGQEVILRCVPISNHLYFYWYRQILGQKVEFLVSFYNNEISEKSEIFDDQFSVERPDGSNFTLKIRSTKLEDSAMYFCASARDTYGYTFGSGTRLTVV.

The chain couples TRBV5-5 to TRBJ1-1; D not resolved. Germline CDR1 reads SGHKS; CDR2 reads YYEKEE (reference sequence). CDR3 size: 14 residues. Trimming removed 0 bases from V and 5 bases from J, with 11 bases in between. CDR3 in DNA: TGTGCCAGCAGCTTGGGTCTGTTAGGAACTGAAGCTTTCTTT. It is translated as CASSLGLLGTEAFF.